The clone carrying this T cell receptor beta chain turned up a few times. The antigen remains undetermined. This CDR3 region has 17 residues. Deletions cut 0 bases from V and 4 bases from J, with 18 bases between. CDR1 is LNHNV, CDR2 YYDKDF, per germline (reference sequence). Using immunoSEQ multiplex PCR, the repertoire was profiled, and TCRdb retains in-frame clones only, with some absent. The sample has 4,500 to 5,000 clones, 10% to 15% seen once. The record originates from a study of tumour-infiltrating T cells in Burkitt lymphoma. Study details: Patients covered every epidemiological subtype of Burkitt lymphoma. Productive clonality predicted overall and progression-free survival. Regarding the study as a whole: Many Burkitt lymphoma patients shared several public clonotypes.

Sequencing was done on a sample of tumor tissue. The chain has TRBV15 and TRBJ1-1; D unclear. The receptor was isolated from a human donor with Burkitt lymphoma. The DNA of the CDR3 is TGTGCCACCAGCAGAGATTTTTCGGCCACGGTGGGCACTGAAGCTTTCTTT. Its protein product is CATSRDFSATVGTEAFF.